A selection of T cell receptor beta chains follows, all from one sample in a study of sequential checkpoint blockade in melanoma. Method: immunoSEQ multiplex PCR; TCRdb's copy keeps in-frame clones and lacks some. The sample yields about 6,100 clones, 48% seen once. The sample consisted of CD8+ T cells sorted from blood (inferred from file names), taken from a patient given nivolumab and ipilimumab in sequence. The receptors originated from a human patient with melanoma. Some clones in this sample may be carry-over from other donors' samples. Both conserved end residues are part of each CDR3. A D gene is named only where the DNA matches it firmly. Clone size, where shown, is once, few, many, or a class for clones that have expanded.

-	TRBV18	TRBJ1-4	few	CASSPVSGINEKLFF	TGTGCCAGCTCACCAGTGTCGGGGATTAATGAAAAACTGTTTTTT
TRBD1	TRBV29-1	TRBJ1-1	-	CSVSFGTGGTEAFF	TGCAGCGTTTCTTTCGGGACAGGGGGCACTGAAGCTTTCTTT
-	TRBV6-5	TRBJ1-1	-	CASSYAGENTEAFF	TGTGCCAGCAGTTACGCAGGGGAGAACACTGAAGCTTTCTTT
-	TRBV6-5	TRBJ2-7	few	CASNQGPRGSYEQYF	TGTGCCAGTAACCAAGGGCCCAGGGGTTCCTACGAGCAGTACTTC
-	TRBV28	TRBJ1-5	-	CASSTPRGASNQPQHF	TGTGCCAGCAGCACCCCTCGGGGGGCTAGCAATCAGCCCCAGCATTTT
TRBD1	TRBV7-6	TRBJ1-2	-	CASSLIKVNFFTGAAGYTF	TGTGCCAGCAGCCTGATAAAAGTTAATTTTTTTACAGGGGCGGCTGGCTACACCTTC
-	TRBV23-1	TRBJ1-4	-	CASSQWSGSTNEKLFF	TGCGCCAGCAGTCAATGGTCCGGGTCAACTAATGAAAAACTGTTTTTT
TRBD1	TRBV6-6	TRBJ2-7	-	CASRFLGQGQYEQYF	TGTGCCAGCAGGTTTTTAGGACAGGGTCAATACGAGCAGTACTTC
-	TRBV23-1	TRBJ1-2	-	CASRSGVANYGYTF	TGCGCCAGCCGGTCGGGGGTAGCTAACTATGGCTACACCTTC
TRBD2	TRBV29-1	TRBJ2-1	-	CSVDKRVLAGTLYNEQFF	TGCAGCGTTGACAAGAGGGTGCTAGCGGGGACCCTGTACAATGAGCAGTTCTTC
TRBD1	TRBV5-5	TRBJ1-1	few	CASSLWVDRVAFF	TGTGCCAGCAGCTTGTGGGTGGACAGGGTAGCTTTCTTT
-	TRBV15	TRBJ2-1	-	CATTSDWEYNEQFF	TGTGCCACCACCTCTGACTGGGAGTACAATGAGCAGTTCTTC
-	TRBV15	TRBJ2-6	few	CATTEGQSGANVLTF	TGTGCCACCACGGAAGGACAGTCTGGGGCCAACGTCCTGACTTTC
-	TRBV4-1	TRBJ1-5	-	CASSQLRGGPQPQHF	TGCGCCAGCAGCCAACTACGGGGGGGGCCTCAGCCCCAGCATTTT
-	TRBV30	TRBJ2-7	-	CAWRQGYEQYF	TGTGCCTGGAGACAGGGCTACGAGCAGTACTTC
-	TRBV6-1	TRBJ1-2	-	CASSEAGQTPPNYGYTF	TGTGCCAGCAGTGAAGCTGGACAGACCCCCCCTAACTATGGCTACACCTTC
-	TRBV7-8	TRBJ1-5	-	CASSQTPGQADQPQHF	TGTGCCAGCAGTCAAACACCGGGACAAGCCGATCAGCCCCAGCATTTT
-	TRBV6-5	TRBJ1-5	few	CASRLVIERPQHF	TGTGCCAGCAGACTCGTCATAGAGCGGCCCCAGCATTTT
TRBD2	TRBV27	TRBJ2-7	-	CASKRGGTYEQYF	TGTGCCAGTAAGCGGGGCGGGACCTACGAGCAGTACTTC
-	TRBV7-9	TRBJ1-2	-	CASSSPRGGYTF	TGTGCCAGCAGCTCCCCCAGAGGTGGCTACACCTTC
-	TRBV6-1	TRBJ1-2	-	CASSEATLRGGYTF	TGTGCCAGCAGTGAAGCAACCTTGCGGGGCGGCTACACCTTC
TRBD2	TRBV29-1	TRBJ2-7	-	CSVGSGPLEQYF	TGCAGCGTAGGTAGCGGGCCCCTGGAGCAGTACTTC
TRBD2	TRBV7-2	TRBJ2-7	-	CASSLGTSGGSYEQYF	TGTGCCAGCAGCTTGGGGACTAGCGGGGGTTCCTACGAGCAGTACTTC
-	TRBV28	TRBJ2-7	-	CASSFSDRTPYEQYF	TGTGCCAGCAGTTTCTCAGACAGGACGCCCTACGAGCAGTACTTC
-	TRBV4-3	TRBJ1-4	-	CASSQDWAGGGTNEKLFF	TGCGCCAGCAGCCAAGATTGGGCCGGGGGTGGAACTAATGAAAAACTGTTTTTT
-	TRBV9	TRBJ2-7	medium-sized	CASSTWDNSYEQYF	TGTGCCAGCAGCACTTGGGACAACTCCTACGAGCAGTACTTC
-	TRBV7-8	TRBJ1-2	medium-sized	CASSLGQSYGYTF	TGTGCCAGCAGCCTGGGGCAGTCATATGGCTACACCTTC
TRBD2	TRBV19	TRBJ2-1	-	CASSMEGAGGRGNEQFF	TGTGCCAGTAGTATGGAAGGAGCGGGGGGGCGCGGCAATGAGCAGTTCTTC
-	TRBV7-2	TRBJ2-7	-	CASSSYYSYEQYF	TGTGCCAGCAGCTCCTACTACTCCTACGAGCAGTACTTC
-	TRBV6-9	TRBJ2-7	few	CALGSYEQYF	TGTGCCCTTGGCAGCTACGAGCAGTACTTC
-	TRBV5-3	TRBJ1-1	-	CARSSIQPHQNTEAFF	TGTGCCAGAAGTTCGATACAGCCCCACCAAAACACTGAAGCTTTCTTT
TRBD2	TRBV4-3	TRBJ2-7	-	CASSRTSGEGAGEQYF	TGCGCCAGCAGCCGGACTAGCGGGGAAGGTGCGGGTGAGCAGTACTTC
-	TRBV29-1	TRBJ2-7	-	CSVAGGGLSSYEQYF	TGCAGCGTTGCGGGCGGGGGCCTAAGCTCCTACGAGCAGTACTTC
-	TRBV9	TRBJ2-7	-	CASSVGANYEQYF	TGTGCCAGCAGCGTAGGAGCTAACTACGAGCAGTACTTC
-	TRBV5-1	TRBJ1-5	-	CASSLGPLQAGSNQPQHF	TGCGCCAGCAGCTTGGGGCCTTTACAGGCTGGCAGCAATCAGCCCCAGCATTTT
TRBD1	TRBV9	TRBJ2-7	few	CASSVGGTGYEQYF	TGTGCCAGCAGCGTAGGCGGGACAGGATACGAGCAGTACTTC
-	TRBV7-2	TRBJ1-2	-	CASSGQDYGYTF	TGTGCCAGCAGCGGACAAGACTATGGCTACACCTTC
TRBD1	TRBV7-8	TRBJ2-7	-	CASSLDRGSYEQYF	TGTGCCAGCAGCTTAGACAGGGGATCCTACGAGCAGTACTTC
TRBD1	TRBV28	TRBJ1-1	-	CASSFWPGTAPAEAFF	TGTGCCAGCAGTTTCTGGCCGGGGACAGCCCCCGCTGAAGCTTTCTTT
-	TRBV9	TRBJ2-7	-	CASSVFAGDIYEQYF	TGTGCCAGCAGCGTATTTGCGGGGGACATTTACGAGCAGTACTTC